These T cell receptor beta chains were read from a single sample in a study of T cell responses to AZD1222 COVID-19 vaccine. Clones were sequenced by immunoSEQ multiplex PCR, and TCRdb holds only the in-frame ones, with some missing. The repertoire includes 180,000 or so clones, roughly 92% of them detected once, and 2.5% to 3% sits in the top ten. The source was peripheral blood, collected on day 0 of AZD1222 vaccination. Every receptor here comes from an adult in good health. Both conserved end residues are part of each CDR3. D genes are given only for firm matches. Expanded clones get a size class; other rows say once, few or many, or leave the size out.

TRBV24-1	-	-	TRBJ2-3	CATSNTGTGSTDTQYF	TGTGCCACCAGTAATACGGGGACCGGTAGCACAGATACGCAGTATTTT
TRBV12-3/TRBV12-4	-	-	TRBJ2-7	CASSFGNEQYF	TGTGCCAGCAGTTTTGGAAACGAGCAGTACTTC
TRBV6-2/TRBV6-3	-	-	TRBJ1-1	CASSYGGTPNTEAFF	TGTGCCAGCAGTTACGGGGGCACCCCGAACACTGAAGCTTTCTTT
TRBV30	-	-	TRBJ1-2	CAWSAGEIDGYTF	TGTGCCTGGAGTGCAGGGGAGATCGATGGCTACACCTTC
TRBV30	-	-	TRBJ1-2	CAWSVAQAYGYTF	TGTGCCTGGAGTGTAGCACAGGCCTATGGCTACACCTTC
TRBV5-5	-	-	TRBJ2-3	CASTPLEGSTDTQYF	TGTGCCAGCACCCCCTTAGAGGGTAGCACAGATACGCAGTATTTT
TRBV7-9	-	-	TRBJ2-1	CATPEAEFAPHYNEQFF	TGTGCCACCCCGGAGGCGGAGTTTGCCCCGCACTACAATGAGCAGTTCTTC
TRBV11-2	once	TRBD1	TRBJ2-5	CASSLDRGETQYF	TGTGCCAGCAGCTTAGACAGGGGGGAGACCCAGTACTTC
TRBV28	many	-	TRBJ2-5	CASSLEGPETQYF	TGTGCCAGCAGTTTGGAGGGACCAGAGACCCAGTACTTC
TRBV4-2	-	TRBD1	TRBJ1-1	CASSQDGTGGTEAFF	TGTGCCAGCAGCCAAGATGGGACAGGGGGCACTGAAGCTTTCTTT
TRBV5-8	-	-	TRBJ2-1	CASSLGGGIHSYNEQFF	TGTGCCAGCAGCTTGGGAGGGGGAATACACTCCTACAATGAGCAGTTCTTC
TRBV2	-	-	TRBJ1-6	CASSEAPIPNSPLHF	TGTGCCAGCAGTGAAGCGCCTATTCCTAATTCACCCCTCCACTTT
TRBV3-1/TRBV3-2	-	TRBD2	TRBJ2-1	CASSQLAGGRAYNEQFF	TGTGCCAGCAGCCAACTAGCGGGAGGGCGGGCCTACAATGAGCAGTTCTTC
TRBV30	-	TRBD1	TRBJ1-4	CACNPTGYNEKLFF	TGTGCCTGCAACCCGACAGGGTATAATGAAAAACTGTTTTTT
TRBV7-9	-	-	TRBJ1-1	CASSQFDRFNTEAFF	TGTGCCAGCAGTCAATTTGACAGGTTCAACACTGAAGCTTTCTTT
TRBV19	few	-	TRBJ1-5	CASGGLNLYNQPQHF	TGTGCCAGTGGTGGACTCAACCTTTACAATCAGCCCCAGCATTTT
TRBV2	-	TRBD1	TRBJ2-2	CASSETGGNTGELFF	TGTGCCAGCAGTGAAACAGGGGGGAACACCGGGGAGCTGTTTTTT
TRBV5-1	-	-	TRBJ2-5	CASSPSASEETQYF	TGCGCCAGCAGCCCATCCGCCTCAGAAGAGACCCAGTACTTC
TRBV18	-	-	TRBJ1-1	CASSRNREGKAFF	TGTGCCAGCTCACGGAACAGGGAAGGGAAAGCTTTCTTT
TRBV20-1	-	-	TRBJ1-1	CSASQDSLNTEAFF	TGCAGTGCTAGTCAGGACAGTTTGAACACTGAAGCTTTCTTT
TRBV7-9	-	-	TRBJ2-7	CASSREDRPYEQYF	TGTGCCAGCAGCCGAGAGGACAGACCGTACGAGCAGTACTTC
TRBV2	few	TRBD1	TRBJ1-2	CASSDPGGTDYGYTF	TGTGCCAGCAGTGATCCAGGGGGGACGGACTATGGCTACACCTTC
TRBV6-5	-	-	TRBJ1-1	CASSLDSPLTEAFF	TGTGCCAGCAGCTTAGACAGCCCTTTAACTGAAGCTTTCTTT
TRBV5-1	-	TRBD1	TRBJ2-7	CASSRVLDSQGEEQYF	TGCGCCAGCAGCCGAGTACTAGACTCCCAGGGGGAAGAGCAGTACTTC
TRBV4-1	-	TRBD2	TRBJ2-3	CASSQVSGRTDTQYF	TGCGCCAGCAGCCAAGTTAGCGGGCGGACAGATACGCAGTATTTT
TRBV25-1	few	-	TRBJ1-1	CASSEFLGGAFF	TGTGCCAGCAGTGAGTTCTTAGGGGGTGCTTTCTTT
TRBV5-4	-	TRBD1	TRBJ1-2	CASRPGQGRYGYTF	TGTGCCAGCAGGCCGGGACAGGGTAGGTATGGCTACACCTTC
TRBV5-1	-	-	TRBJ1-4	CASRTIESEKLFF	TGCGCCAGCAGGACCATCGAGTCTGAAAAACTGTTTTTT
TRBV10-3	-	-	TRBJ1-1	CAISGGVNTEAFF	TGTGCCATCAGTGGTGGGGTGAACACTGAAGCTTTCTTT
TRBV5-1	-	-	TRBJ2-1	CASSFLGQGSGNEQFF	TGCGCCAGCAGCTTTTTGGGGCAGGGAAGTGGCAATGAGCAGTTCTTC
TRBV12-3/TRBV12-4	-	TRBD1	TRBJ1-2	CASSRTGPADTF	TGTGCCAGCAGTCGGACAGGCCCGGCCGACACCTTC
TRBV6-4	once	-	TRBJ2-3	CASSYREEDTQYF	TGTGCCAGCAGTTACAGGGAAGAAGATACGCAGTATTTT
TRBV5-8	-	TRBD2	TRBJ2-7	CASARAIAGLYEQYF	TGTGCCAGCGCACGGGCGATAGCGGGATTATACGAGCAGTACTTC
TRBV6-5	once	-	TRBJ1-2	CASGPEDYGYTF	TGTGCCAGCGGCCCTGAGGACTATGGCTACACCTTC
TRBV27	once	-	TRBJ1-6	CASSFSGRPNSPLHF	TGTGCCAGCAGTTTTTCAGGGAGGCCGAATTCACCCCTCCACTTT
TRBV27	-	-	TRBJ1-1	CASSLVAGNTEAFF	TGTGCCAGCAGTTTAGTTGCAGGGAACACTGAAGCTTTCTTT
TRBV29-1	once	TRBD2	TRBJ2-7	CSVEDGLAGENEQYF	TGCAGCGTTGAAGATGGGCTAGCGGGAGAAAACGAGCAGTACTTC
TRBV6-1	-	TRBD2	TRBJ2-7	CASSGLVAGSSYEQYF	TGTGCCAGCAGTGGTTTGGTAGCGGGGAGCTCCTACGAGCAGTACTTC
TRBV12-3/TRBV12-4	-	-	TRBJ2-3	CASSLDTNTQYF	TGTGCCAGCAGTTTAGATACTAATACGCAGTATTTT
TRBV5-8	-	-	TRBJ1-2	CASSLQQTNYGYTF	TGTGCCAGCAGCTTGCAACAGACTAACTATGGCTACACCTTC
TRBV11-2	once	TRBD2	TRBJ2-1	CASSLVGLAGSNEQFF	TGTGCCAGCAGCTTAGTAGGACTAGCGGGAAGCAATGAGCAGTTCTTC
TRBV5-4	-	-	TRBJ1-5	CASSLDQPQHF	TGTGCCAGCAGCTTGGATCAGCCCCAGCATTTT
TRBV7-9	-	TRBD1	TRBJ1-1	CASSLQRTGGTEAFF	TGTGCCAGCAGCTTACAACGGACAGGGGGCACTGAAGCTTTCTTT
TRBV6-5	-	-	TRBJ2-1	CATNQGPEQFF	TGTGCCACTAATCAAGGACCTGAGCAGTTCTTC
TRBV7-6	once	TRBD2	TRBJ2-2	CASSLNHGGSAGELFF	TGTGCCAGCAGCTTAAATCACGGCGGGAGTGCCGGGGAGCTGTTTTTT
TRBV5-1	-	-	TRBJ1-4	CASSPQGHTNEKLFF	TGCGCCAGCAGCCCTCAGGGGCACACTAATGAAAAACTGTTTTTT
TRBV19	-	-	TRBJ2-7	CASSTQGNNYEQYF	TGTGCCAGTAGTACTCAAGGCAACAACTACGAGCAGTACTTC
TRBV6-5	-	TRBD1	TRBJ1-2	CASKQGAPSGYTF	TGTGCCAGCAAGCAGGGGGCGCCTAGTGGCTACACCTTC
TRBV2	-	TRBD1	TRBJ1-1	CASSERGGVYTEAFF	TGTGCCAGCAGTGAAAGAGGGGGCGTATACACTGAAGCTTTCTTT
TRBV15	-	-	TRBJ2-7	CATSTRGGSGYEQYF	TGTGCCACCAGCACCCGAGGAGGCTCTGGCTACGAGCAGTACTTC
TRBV6-5	-	-	TRBJ1-6	CASSYDSLSYNSPLHF	TGTGCCAGCAGTTACGACAGCCTCTCCTATAATTCACCCCTCCACTTT
TRBV11-2	-	TRBD1	TRBJ1-1	CASSLDRQGAWDTEAFF	TGTGCCAGCAGCTTAGACCGACAGGGGGCATGGGACACTGAAGCTTTCTTT
TRBV4-2	few	-	TRBJ2-7	CASSPDDSSSYEQYF	TGTGCCAGCAGCCCAGACGACTCGAGCTCCTACGAGCAGTACTTC
TRBV7-9	-	-	TRBJ1-1	CASSELGGRGVNTEAFF	TGTGCCAGCAGCGAATTGGGGGGCAGAGGGGTGAACACTGAAGCTTTCTTT
TRBV12-3/TRBV12-4	-	-	TRBJ1-1	CASSLTRNTEAFF	TGTGCCAGCAGTTTGACAAGGAACACTGAAGCTTTCTTT